This TCR beta chain was identified during a study of shared clonotypes between healthy human individuals. About the research overall: Per donor, three plates held CD4 naive cells, three held CD4 memory, two held CD8 naive and one held CD8 memory.

The assay was immunoSEQ multiplex PCR, and TCRdb's table has in-frame clones only and misses some. This repertoire shows 2 million to 3 million clones, approximately 93% found once; its top ten account for about 0.38%. Everyone who donated was a Caucasian adult who lived in Nashville, Tennessee. The CDR3 sequence is 13 residues long. Looked up from germline, CDR1 is MNHNY and CDR2 is SVGAGI (reference sequence). V dropped 2 bases and J dropped 4 bases, with 8 bases sitting between them. Findings of the study overall: Sharing across a few donors was seen in around 5% of naive CD4 clonotypes. It was the non-shared clonotypes that had lower generation probabilities than clonotypes shared by all four donors.

This clone was seen a handful of times. Its antigen is not known. Sequenced: naive CD4+ T cells from PBMCs. Subset given: CD45RA+ positively selected. The rearrangement links TRBV6-6 to TRBJ1-1; D not certain. The receptor comes from a man aged 18 to 35 in good health. Some clones in this sample may be carry-over from other donors' samples. In DNA, the CDR3 is TGTGCCAGCAGTTACGGTGGGAGCACTGAAGCTTTCTTT. Its protein product is CASSYGGSTEAFF.